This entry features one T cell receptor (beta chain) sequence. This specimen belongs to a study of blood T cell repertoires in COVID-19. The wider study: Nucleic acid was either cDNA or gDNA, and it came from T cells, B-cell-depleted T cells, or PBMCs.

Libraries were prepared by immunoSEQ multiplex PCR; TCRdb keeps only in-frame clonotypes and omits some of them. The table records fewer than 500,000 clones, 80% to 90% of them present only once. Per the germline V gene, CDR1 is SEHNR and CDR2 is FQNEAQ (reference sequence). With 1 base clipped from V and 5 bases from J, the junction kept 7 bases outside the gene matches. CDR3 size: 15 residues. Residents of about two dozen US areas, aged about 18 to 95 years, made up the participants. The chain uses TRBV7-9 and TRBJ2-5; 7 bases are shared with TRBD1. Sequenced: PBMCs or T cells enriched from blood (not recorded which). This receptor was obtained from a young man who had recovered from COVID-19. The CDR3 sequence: CASSLGDREGETQYF. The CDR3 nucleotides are TGTGCCAGCAGCTTAGGAGACAGGGAAGGGGAGACCCAGTACTTC. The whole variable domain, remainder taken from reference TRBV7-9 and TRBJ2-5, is DTGVSQNPRHKITKRGQNVTFRCDPISEHNRLYWYRQTLGQGPEFLTYFQNEAQLEKSRLLSDRFSAERPKGSFSTLEIQRTEQGDSAMYLCASSLGDREGETQYFGPGTRLLVL.